The next 24 T cell receptor beta chains were all read from a single sample in a study of T cells after yellow fever vaccination. Via MiXCR, TCRdb re-called the 5' RACE reads, giving one row per CDR3 protein. The sample carries approximately 110,000 distinct CDR3 sequences, approximately 7% recorded once. Here the sequenced sample was CD4+ T cells sorted from PBMCs, taken 10 days after the first yellow fever vaccination. The receptors here all came from a young man who received the YFV17D yellow fever vaccine.

The V and J genes are TRBV7-9 and TRBJ2-5, with D hard to call. Between the trimmed V and J ends, which lost 6 bases and 7 bases, there was a span of 15 bases. The CDR3 has 13 amino acids. Germline CDR1 and CDR2: SEHNR and FQNEAQ (reference sequence). This CDR3 is CASSPRALMTQYF. The CDR3 nucleotides are TGTGCCAGCAGTCCCCGAGCGTTAATGACCCAGTACTTC.

This clonotype was picked up many times. The chain uses TRBV7-2 and TRBJ1-1; D might be TRBD1 (6 bases). The CDR3 runs 15 residues. Germline loops: CDR1 SGHTA, CDR2 FQGNSA. V was cut by 1 base and J by 4 bases, with 13 bases left in between. CDR3 sequence reads: CASSLVPRGVTEAFF. CDR3 DNA: TGTGCCAGCAGCTTAGTTCCCAGGGGTGTCACTGAAGCTTTCTTT.

About this clonotype itself: Germline is not matched at one junction end, which may reflect a read error. This sequence joins TRBV5-4 and TRBJ1-3, with D unclear. Germline assignment: CDR1 SGHNT and CDR2 YYREEE (reference sequence). The CDR3 runs to 13 residues. In DNA, the CDR3 is TGTGCCAGCAGCTTGAGTGGTGGAGACACCATATATTTT. It yields the protein CASSLSGGDTIYF.

This clonotype was observed a handful of times. The chain combines TRBV5-1 with TRBJ2-1; the match to TRBD2 covers 14 bases. Germline loops: CDR1 SGHRS, CDR2 YFSETQ. The CDR3 extends over 15 amino acids. V lost 4 bases, J lost 15 bases, and 12 bases stayed unmatched. The CDR3 protein is CASSAGGTSGGAGFF. The CDR3 region has the DNA TGCGCCAGCAGCGCGGGGGGGACTAGCGGGGGCGCCGGGTTCTTC.

This clonotype was observed at least ten times. The CDR3 here is CASSYSNAGGPEQYV. CDR3 coding DNA: TGTGCCAGCAGTTACTCGAACGCGGGGGGCCCCGAGCAGTACGTC. V is TRBV6-5 and J is TRBJ2-7; 8 bases line up with TRBD2. With V trimmed by 0 bases and J by 6 bases, 7 bases remained unmatched. CDR1 and CDR2 (germline): MNHEY, SVGAGI. CDR3 length equals 15 residues.

Many counts were recorded for this clonotype. V usage is TRBV9 and J usage is TRBJ2-3; D uncertain. There are 14 residues in the CDR3. The V and J ends lost 3 bases and 0 bases respectively, with 8 bases between them. Germline CDR1 SGDLS, CDR2 YYNGEE. The CDR3 reads CASSGQQSTDTQYF. CDR3 DNA sequence: TGTGCCAGCAGCGGGCAGCAGAGCACAGATACGCAGTATTTT.

This clonotype was counted at least ten times. The chain links TRBV6-1 to TRBJ2-1; D not certain. Between the trimmed V and J ends, which lost 7 bases and 0 bases, there was a span of 13 bases. CDR3 length: 15 residues. Germline loops: CDR1 MNHNS, CDR2 SASEGT. CDR3 region: CASNKGESSYNEQFF. Here the CDR3 DNA reads TGTGCCAGCAACAAAGGAGAGAGCTCCTACAATGAGCAGTTCTTC.

The table lists this clonotype with many counts. The V gene is TRBV6-5, the J gene TRBJ2-5, with TRBD2 matching 12 bases. V lost 6 bases and J lost 4; bases outside the gene matches: 6. The CDR3 is made up of 15 amino acids. CDR1 MNHEY and CDR2 SVGAGI come from the germline V gene. The CDR3 coding sequence is TGTGCCAGCAGCCCCGGACTAGCGGGGCTAGAGACCCAGTACTTC. Translation gives CASSPGLAGLETQYF.

The table lists this clonotype with many counts. The rearrangement links TRBV10-1 to TRBJ2-1, with 10 bases aligning to TRBD1. This CDR3 is 15 amino acids long. The ends lost 2 bases at V and 3 bases at J; junction bases unmatched: 1. CDR1 is WNHNN, CDR2 SYGVQD, per germline (reference sequence). The CDR3 DNA reads as TGCGCCAGCAGTGAGGGACAGGGGGGCTACAATGAGCAGTTCTTC. Its translation: CASSEGQGGYNEQFF.

This clonotype was recorded at least ten times. The rearrangement joins TRBV5-1 to TRBJ2-5; TRBD2 matches 9 bases. With 4 bases clipped from V and 3 bases from J, the junction kept 7 bases outside the gene matches. Germline V CDR1 and CDR2: SGHRS, YFSETQ. CDR3 length: 15 residues. The CDR3 bases are TGCGCCAGCAGCCCCCCCGTAGCGGGGGAAGAGACCCAGTACTTC. Amino acids: CASSPPVAGEETQYF.

This clonotype was counted at least ten times. The V and J genes are TRBV5-1 and TRBJ2-7, with a weak D call TRBD2 (5 bases). The V and J ends lost 4 bases and 7 bases respectively, with 15 bases between them. Germline V gives CDR1 SGHRS, CDR2 YFSETQ. The CDR3 contains 13 residues. This CDR3 is CASSNFGVGEQYF. DNA of the CDR3: TGCGCCAGCAGCAATTTCGGGGTTGGTGAGCAGTACTTC.

The sample holds many counts of this clonotype. The chain recombines TRBV20-1 with TRBJ2-7, with 8 bases fitting TRBD2. The V gene's germline CDR1 is DFQATT and CDR2 SNEGSKA (reference sequence). Trimming at V came to 6 bases and at J to 3 bases, leaving 1 base not matched to a gene. The CDR3 is 11 amino acids. The chain's CDR3 is CSAGTSYEQYV. Written as DNA, the CDR3 is TGCAGTGCGGGGACTAGCTACGAGCAGTACGTC.

The sample holds many counts of this clonotype. This chain uses TRBV2 with TRBJ2-7; no firm D call. The CDR3 is 14 residues long. The germline gives CDR1 SNHLY, CDR2 FYNNEI. V gave up 2 bases and J gave up 3 bases, with 11 bases separating them. The CDR3 sequence: CASSETRQIYEQYV. The CDR3 bases are TGTGCCAGCAGTGAAACGCGGCAGATCTACGAGCAGTACGTC.

This clonotype was recorded a few times. The rearrangement uses TRBV20-1 and TRBJ1-2, with 7 bases identical to TRBD1. Germline CDR1 DFQATT, CDR2 SNEGSKA (reference sequence). Germline trimming cut 6 bases from V and 2 bases from J; bases unmatched to any gene: 6. This CDR3 region has 13 residues. Here the CDR3 reads CSAPQGQNYGYTF. CDR3 coding DNA: TGCAGTGCCCCACAGGGGCAGAACTATGGCTACACCTTC.

This clonotype was seen ten or more times. The rearrangement joins TRBV18 to TRBJ2-7, with D perhaps matching TRBD1 (6 bases). V shed 2 bases and J shed 3 bases, with 14 bases lying between them. CDR1 KGHSH and CDR2 LQKENI come from the germline V gene. This CDR3 has 15 amino acids. CDR3 protein: CASSPYVGGVYEQYV. The CDR3 DNA reads TGTGCCAGCTCACCATACGTAGGGGGAGTCTACGAGCAGTACGTC.

Of note for this clonotype: This may come from a read error, since a much larger clone is one base off. The rearrangement joins TRBV9 to TRBJ1-4; 9 nucleotides agree with TRBD1. V trimming: 4 bases; J trimming: 5 bases; junction bases outside the gene matches: 15. The length of the CDR3 is 18 residues. Germline lookup yields CDR1 SGDLS and CDR2 YYNGEE. CDR3 residues: CASSPRTGTGFGNEKLFF. CDR3 bases: TGTGCCAGCAGCCCCCGTACCGGGACAGGGTTCGGAAATGAAAAACTGTTTTTT. Looking up the rest from reference TRBV9 and TRBJ1-4 gives the full variable domain: DSGVTQTPKHLITATGQRVTLRCSPRSGDLSVYWYQQSLDQGLQFLIQYYNGEERAKGNILERFSAQQFPDLHSELNLSSLELGDSALYFCASSPRTGTGFGNEKLFFGSGTQLSVL.

This clonotype showed up many times. V usage is TRBV6-1 and J usage is TRBJ2-3; TRBD1 or TRBD2 may be the D gene (5 bases each). The CDR3 consists of 14 residues. Per germline, CDR1 MNHNS and CDR2 SASEGT. V lost 9 bases and J lost 6, with 19 bases in between. This chain's CDR3 is CASLRGSSADTQYF. Here the CDR3 DNA reads TGTGCCAGTCTGAGGGGCTCCTCGGCGGATACGCAGTATTTT.

This clonotype has ten or more counts. The chain has TRBV7-9 and TRBJ1-5; TRBD1 matches at 10 bases. The length of the CDR3 is 16 residues. Trimming cost V 1 base and J 4 bases; bases outside gene matches: 4. Germline assignment: CDR1 SEHNR and CDR2 FQNEAQ (reference sequence). CDR3 nucleotide sequence: TGTGCCAGCAGCTTAGGCGAGGGACAGGGGAATCAGCCCCAGCATTTT. This codes for CASSLGEGQGNQPQHF.

There are many counts of this clonotype. This chain joins TRBV5-1 and TRBJ2-7; D gene ambiguous. CDR3 length: 13 amino acids. Per germline, CDR1 SGHRS and CDR2 YFSETQ. V lost 4 bases and J lost 0, with 8 bases in between. The CDR3 DNA reads as TGCGCCAGCAGCCCCAGCAACTCCTACGAGCAGTACGTC. Amino acid sequence: CASSPSNSYEQYV.

This clonotype has a count of ten or more. The chain joins TRBV23-1 to TRBJ2-7; possibly TRBD1 for D (6 bases). TRBV23-1 belongs to the ORF category, with a function that is uncertain. This CDR3 spans 14 amino acids. The V gene lost 4 bases and the J gene lost 4 bases, with 14 bases spanning the gap. The CDR3 region is CASSPQGPGYEQYF. DNA of the CDR3: TGCGCCAGCAGTCCTCAGGGGCCAGGGTACGAGCAGTACTTC.

This clonotype was seen ten or more times. CDR3 in DNA: TGTGCCAGTACCTTTCGGGGGGTTCCGCGGGAGCAGTACTTC. Its protein is CASTFRGVPREQYF. The V and J genes are TRBV2 and TRBJ2-7, with 7 nucleotides matching TRBD2. Trimming removed 9 bases from V and 7 bases from J; junction bases left unmatched: 15. The length of the CDR3 is 14 residues. Germline V gives CDR1 SNHLY, CDR2 FYNNEI.

This clonotype was counted only a few times. J is TRBJ1-6 and V is TRBV5-1, with 11 positions matching TRBD1. Germline V CDR1 and CDR2: SGHRS, YFSETQ. The CDR3 contains 17 residues. Trimming removed 3 bases from V and 8 bases from J; junction bases left unmatched: 10. This CDR3 is CASSSGTGGGFDSPLHF. The CDR3 region has the DNA TGCGCCAGCAGCTCCGGGACAGGGGGAGGTTTCGATTCACCCCTCCACTTT. The entire variable domain, with the rest obtained from reference TRBV5-1 and TRBJ1-6, is as follows: KAGVTQTPRYLIKTRGQQVTLSCSPISGHRSVSWYQQTPGQGLQFLFEYFSETQRNKGNFPGRFSGRQFSNSRSEMNVSTLELGDSALYLCASSSGTGGGFDSPLHFGNGTRLTVT.

This clonotype showed up many times. The V call is TRBV20-1, the J call TRBJ2-1; D is possibly TRBD1 (6 bases). CDR3 length equals 14 residues. V was cut by 5 bases and J by 5 bases, with 16 bases left in between. The germline V gene has CDR1 DFQATT and CDR2 SNEGSKA (reference sequence). This chain's CDR3 is CSASPGTYDNEQFF. The CDR3 DNA sequence: TGCAGTGCTTCCCCCGGGACATACGACAATGAGCAGTTCTTC.

This clonotype has a count of ten or more. This chain joins TRBV24-1 and TRBJ2-5; D is unclear. The CDR3 runs 12 residues. V was trimmed by 1 base and J by 4 bases, leaving 3 bases between them. The germline gives CDR1 KGHDR, CDR2 SFDVKD. The DNA for the CDR3 is TGTGCCACCAGTGATTTCGGAGAGACCCAGTACTTC. This sequence encodes CATSDFGETQYF.